Following are 8 T cell receptor beta chains from one sample sequenced in a study of T cells in Graves' hyperthyroidism and ophthalmopathy (dated by TCRdb to between 2019 and 2020). Library construction relied on multiplex PCR. The instrument given in TCRdb is Illumina HiSeq 2000. Amplification of TCR beta CDR3 regions was carried out from RNA transcripts. A first-round RT-PCR of the TCR CDR3 used the HTBI primer set with the Qiagen OneStep RT-PCR kit. TCRdb handled the public reads itself, with Q25 trimming in fastp and clone calling in MiXCR, and kept productive beta chains. Entries that share a CDR3 protein sequence are merged under the most common genes and DNA. The sample data list about 400,000 distinct CDR3 sequences, and under 15% of these were observed just once. The ten biggest clones cover less than 15% of the sample. The sample taken for sequencing was blood. Receptors originate from a man aged 18 to 29 with Graves' ophthalmopathy.

This clonotype was observed many times. The chain couples TRBV13 to TRBJ1-6, with D possibly TRBD1 on 5 matching bases. Deletions cut 3 bases from V and 10 bases from J, with 13 bases between. CDR3 length equals 14 residues. Per the germline V gene, CDR1 is PRHDT and CDR2 is FYEKMQ (reference sequence). The CDR3 loop is CASSFGTQRSPLHF. The CDR3 nucleotides read TGTGCCAGCAGCTTCGGGACTCAGAGGTCACCCCTCCACTTT.

This clonotype came up many times. The chain combines TRBV20-1 with TRBJ2-7; D gene unclear. Germline V gives CDR1 DFQATT, CDR2 SNEGSKA (reference sequence). V lost 0 bases, J lost 1 base, and 16 bases lay in between. This CDR3 is built from 16 residues. The CDR3 is CSARDLTNQGSYEQYF. CDR3 nucleotide sequence: TGCAGTGCTAGAGATTTGACCAACCAAGGATCCTACGAGCAGTACTTC.

The rearrangement joins TRBV20-1 to TRBJ2-4, with D maybe TRBD2 (5 bases). The V gene's germline CDR1 is DFQATT and CDR2 SNEGSKA (reference sequence). The CDR3 contains 18 residues. Trimming removed 2 bases from V and 0 bases from J, with 20 bases in between. The CDR3 coding sequence is TGCAGTGCTAGACCTCACCGGGATTTCCCCTTAGCCAAAAACATTCAGTACTTC. It encodes CSARPHRDFPLAKNIQYF.

In this sample, this clonotype turned up many times. The J gene is TRBJ1-1, the V gene TRBV20-1, with a tentative D call TRBD1 (5 bases). Trimming cost V 5 bases and J 6 bases, with 22 bases left between them. The length of the CDR3 is 15 residues. Germline lookup yields CDR1 DFQATT and CDR2 SNEGSKA (reference sequence). The CDR3 nucleotides read TGCAGTGCTCTGCATGGGAGGGGAGGTATTCCTGAAGCTTTCTTT. This sequence encodes CSALHGRGGIPEAFF.

This clonotype was observed at least ten times. The chain carries TRBV3-1 and TRBJ1-1; the D gene is possibly TRBD1 (6 bases). CDR1 and CDR2 (germline): LGHDT, YNNKEL (reference sequence). Trimming shortened V by 3 bases and J by 6 bases, and 17 bases separated the two germline ends. There are 15 residues in the CDR3. CDR3 sequence: CASSHSPGVGSEAFF. The DNA for the CDR3 is TGTGCCAGCAGCCACTCGCCAGGGGTAGGATCTGAAGCTTTCTTT.

This clonotype was seen more than once but under ten times. This chain uses TRBV10-3 with TRBJ2-1; 9 bases agree with TRBD2. From germline, CDR1 is ENHRY and CDR2 SYGVKD. After removal of 0 bases from V and 8 bases from J, the junction contained 5 bases not matched to a gene. This CDR3 is 15 amino acids long. The CDR3 region is CAISESWREGDEQFF. CDR3 sequence (DNA): TGTGCCATCAGTGAGTCGTGGCGGGAGGGCGATGAGCAGTTCTTC.

This clonotype was counted a few times. This chain connects TRBV29-1 to TRBJ1-4; TRBD1 agrees at 8 bases. The germline V gene has CDR1 SQVTM and CDR2 ANQGSEA. The CDR3 length is 13 residues. The trim removed 6 bases at V and 8 bases at J, leaving 8 bases unmatched. CDR3 sequence (DNA): TGCAGCGTAGACAGGGGAGAAGGGGAAAAACTGTTTTTT. Translated, it gives CSVDRGEGEKLFF.

The rearrangement uses TRBV9 and TRBJ2-7; the D call may be TRBD1 or TRBD2 (5 bases each). This CDR3 has 14 residues. Per germline, CDR1 SGDLS and CDR2 YYNGEE. The V gene lost 0 bases and the J gene lost 2 bases, with 9 bases spanning the gap. This CDR3 reads CASSVGGTTYEQYF. CDR3 nucleotide sequence: TGTGCCAGCAGCGTAGGTGGGACGACCTACGAGCAGTACTTC.